Described below is a single TCR beta chain sequence and its context. This entry comes from a study of technical replicates of blood from a few donors. Measured with immunoSEQ multiplex PCR; TCRdb has only the in-frame clones, and not every one. The table records some 70,000 clones, roughly 92% of them present only once. The CDR3 spans 16 residues. From germline, CDR1 is SGDLS and CDR2 YYNGEE. With 0 bases clipped from V and 3 bases from J, the junction kept 3 bases outside the gene matches. Specimen: T cells isolated from PBMCs. The receptor was derived from a human donor in good health. The chain couples TRBV9 to TRBJ2-1; TRBD1 matches at 10 bases. CDR3: CASSVDGTGVYNEQFF. CDR3 nucleotide sequence: TGTGCCAGCAGCGTAGATGGGACAGGGGTCTACAATGAGCAGTTCTTC. Based on the CDR3 plus reference TRBV9 and TRBJ2-1, the full variable domain is DSGVTQTPKHLITATGQRVTLRCSPRSGDLSVYWYQQSLDQGLQFLIQYYNGEERAKGNILERFSAQQFPDLHSELNLSSLELGDSALYFCASSVDGTGVYNEQFFGPGTRLTVL.